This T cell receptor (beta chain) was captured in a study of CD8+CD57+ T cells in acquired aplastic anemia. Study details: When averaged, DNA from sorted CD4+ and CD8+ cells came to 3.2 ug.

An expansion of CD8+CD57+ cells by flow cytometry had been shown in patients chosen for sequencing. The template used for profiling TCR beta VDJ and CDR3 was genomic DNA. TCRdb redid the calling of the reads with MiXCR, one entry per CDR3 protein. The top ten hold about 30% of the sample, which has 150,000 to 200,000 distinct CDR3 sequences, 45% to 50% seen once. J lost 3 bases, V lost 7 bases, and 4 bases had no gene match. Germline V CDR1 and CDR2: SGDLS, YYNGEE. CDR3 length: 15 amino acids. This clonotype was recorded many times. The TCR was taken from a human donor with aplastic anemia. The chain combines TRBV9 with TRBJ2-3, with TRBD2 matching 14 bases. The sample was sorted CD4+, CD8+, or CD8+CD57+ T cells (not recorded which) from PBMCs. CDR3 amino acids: CASGTSGSLTDTQYF. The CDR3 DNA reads TGTGCCAGCGGGACTAGCGGGAGTTTAACAGATACGCAGTATTTT.